These T cell receptor beta chains were read from a single sample in a study of Graves' ophthalmopathy and Graves' hyperthyroidism. Using its own MiXCR run on the multiplex PCR reads, TCRdb lists one record per CDR3 protein. The sample records about 160,000 distinct CDR3 sequences, roughly 37% being singletons. Sequenced: peripheral blood. Every receptor here comes from a woman aged 40 to 55 with Graves' ophthalmopathy. The CDR3 runs from the conserved cysteine through the conserved F or W. D genes are given only for firm matches. Rows may omit the clone size; those that give it use once, few, many or a size class.

d_gene	abundance	v_gene	j_gene	CDR3nt	CDR3aa
.	.	TRBV27	TRBJ1-5	TGTGCCAGCAGTCCCCCTGACAGGAATCATCAGCCCCAGCATTTT	CASSPPDRNHQPQHF
.	once	TRBV7-9	TRBJ2-5	TGTGCCAGCAGCTTAGATTACGGGAAGAGTCAGACCCAGTACTTC	CASSLDYGKSQTQYF
.	once	TRBV6-5	TRBJ2-7	TGTGCCAGCAGCTTAGCGGGGACAGGGAGTATCCACGAGCAGTACTTC	CASSLAGTGSIHEQYF
.	many	TRBV11-3	TRBJ1-6	TGTGCCAGCAGTACAGGGCTGTCTAATTCACCCCTCCACTTT	CASSTGLSNSPLHF
.	many	TRBV3-1	TRBJ1-2	TGTGCCAGCAGCCCCGGGACCGCTGGCTATGGCTACACCTTC	CASSPGTAGYGYTF
.	many	TRBV3-1	TRBJ2-7	TGTGCCAGCAGCCAACGTCTTTTCGAGCAGTACTTC	CASSQRLFEQYF
.	.	TRBV6-5	TRBJ1-2	TGTGCCAGCAGTTACCCACAGGGTTTATTTTACGGCTACACCTTC	CASSYPQGLFYGYTF
TRBD2	.	TRBV6-5	TRBJ2-5	TGTGCCAGCAGTTACAGCGGGGGTGGGACCCAGTACTTC	CASSYSGGGTQYF
.	many	TRBV9	TRBJ2-5	TGTGCCAGCAGCACCCGTCGGATAGGAGAGACCCAGTACTTC	CASSTRRIGETQYF
.	few	TRBV6-1	TRBJ2-7	TGTGCCAGCACTGCCGGGGGGGACAGGAGCTACGAGCAGTACTTC	CASTAGGDRSYEQYF
TRBD1	many	TRBV20-1	TRBJ1-5	TGCAGTGCTCACACGACAGGGGGAGGAAGCAATCAGCCCCAGCATTTT	CSAHTTGGGSNQPQHF
TRBD1	.	TRBV12-3/TRBV12-4	TRBJ1-1	TGTGCCAGCAGGGGACAGGGCGGCATGAACACTGAAGCTTTCTTT	CASRGQGGMNTEAFF
.	many	TRBV19	TRBJ1-2	TGTGCCAGTAGTCCAGGGGCCGGGGACTATGGCTACACCTTC	CASSPGAGDYGYTF
TRBD2	few	TRBV27	TRBJ2-7	TGTGCCAGCACGCTCTTAGCGGGAGACGAGCAGTACTTC	CASTLLAGDEQYF
.	many	TRBV6-2/TRBV6-3	TRBJ1-5	TGTGCCAGCAGTTACTCGATAACGCAGCCCCAGCATTTT	CASSYSITQPQHF
TRBD1	.	TRBV11-2	TRBJ1-1	TGTGCCAGCAGCTTAAGTCCGGGGACAGGGAACACTGAAGCTTTCTTT	CASSLSPGTGNTEAFF
TRBD1	many	TRBV20-1	TRBJ1-5	TGCAGTGCTAGAAGGGCAGGGGGCCGAAACAATCAGCCCCAGCATTTT	CSARRAGGRNNQPQHF
.	.	TRBV12-3/TRBV12-4	TRBJ1-5	TGTGCCAGCAGTAATCGACGGGATCAGCCCCAGCATTTT	CASSNRRDQPQHF
.	many	TRBV27	TRBJ2-7	TGTGCCAGCAGTTTAAAGAGCGTGAACTACGAGCAGTACTTC	CASSLKSVNYEQYF
.	few	TRBV6-1	TRBJ2-7	TGTGCCAGCAGAAAAGGACTCTTCGACGAGCAGTACTTC	CASRKGLFDEQYF
.	.	TRBV20-1	TRBJ2-7	TGCAGTGCTAGAAGGGAAGGGGTCGACGGCGAGCAGTACTTC	CSARREGVDGEQYF
.	many	TRBV11-2	TRBJ2-5	TGTGCCAGCAGCTCCGCGCAAGAGACCCAGTACTTC	CASSSAQETQYF
.	many	TRBV30	TRBJ1-2	TGTGCCTGGAGCGGCTTTTACCCTTATGGCTACACCTTC	CAWSGFYPYGYTF
TRBD1	.	TRBV19	TRBJ1-5	TGTGCCAGTAGTACCTGGGGGACAGTGCCGAGCAATCAGCCCCAGCATTTT	CASSTWGTVPSNQPQHF
.	.	TRBV20-1	TRBJ2-7	TGCAGTGCTAGAGATCTGCGGACAAACTACGAGCAGTACTTC	CSARDLRTNYEQYF
.	many	TRBV12-3/TRBV12-4	TRBJ1-1	TGTGCCAGCAGAAAGAAGACAGTAAGGAACACTGAAGCTTTCTTT	CASRKKTVRNTEAFF
.	many	TRBV7-3	TRBJ2-7	TGTGCCAGCAGCTTAGGGCCAGACCCCTCCTACTACGAGCAGTACTTC	CASSLGPDPSYYEQYF
.	few	TRBV6-1	TRBJ2-7	TGTGCCATCGCCGGGGCAGGGAAGGAGCAGTACTTC	CAIAGAGKEQYF
TRBD1	many	TRBV2	TRBJ1-2	TGTGCCAGCAGGCCTCCGGGACAGACTAACTATGGCTACACCTTC	CASRPPGQTNYGYTF
.	.	TRBV7-8	TRBJ2-6	TGTGCCAGCAGCTGGCTCCCCAGGTCCTCTGGGGCCAACGTCCTGACTTTC	CASSWLPRSSGANVLTF
TRBD1	many	TRBV3-1	TRBJ1-5	TGTGCCAGCAGCCAAACCCGATTGGACAGGGGGTATCAGCCCCAGCATTTT	CASSQTRLDRGYQPQHF
TRBD1	many	TRBV6-5	TRBJ1-2	TGTGCCAGCAGTTACGAAAACAGGGGGCGTAGCTACACCTTC	CASSYENRGRSYTF
TRBD1	.	TRBV11-3	TRBJ2-7	TGTGCCAGCCGAGGGTCAGGGGGCGACGAGCAGTACTTC	CASRGSGGDEQYF
.	many	TRBV18	TRBJ1-6	TGTGCCAGCTCAAAGGGCCCTCCGGGTGATTCACCCCTCCACTTT	CASSKGPPGDSPLHF
.	.	TRBV6-1	TRBJ1-5	TGTGCCAGCAGTGAAGCGACGCGGAGGAACGGTCAGCCCCAGCATTTT	CASSEATRRNGQPQHF